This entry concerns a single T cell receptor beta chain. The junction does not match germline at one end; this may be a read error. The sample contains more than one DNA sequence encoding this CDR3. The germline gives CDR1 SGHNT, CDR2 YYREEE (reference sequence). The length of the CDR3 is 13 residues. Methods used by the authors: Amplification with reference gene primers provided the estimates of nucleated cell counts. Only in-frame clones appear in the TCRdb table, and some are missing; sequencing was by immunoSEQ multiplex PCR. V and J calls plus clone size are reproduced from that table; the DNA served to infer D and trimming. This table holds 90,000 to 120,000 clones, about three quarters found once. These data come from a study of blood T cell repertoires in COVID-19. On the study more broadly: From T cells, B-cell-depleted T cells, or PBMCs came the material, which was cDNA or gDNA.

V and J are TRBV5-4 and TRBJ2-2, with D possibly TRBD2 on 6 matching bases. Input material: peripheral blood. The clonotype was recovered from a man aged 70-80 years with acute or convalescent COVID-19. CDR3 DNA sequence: TGTGCCAGCAGCTTAACGGGGATCCGGGAGCTATTTTTT. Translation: CASSLTGIRELFF.